A selection of T cell receptor beta chains follows, all from one sample in a study of technical replicates of blood from several donors. Profiling relied on immunoSEQ multiplex PCR, and the TCRdb table lists in-frame clones only, not all of them. This table has about 85,000 clones, around 94% appearing once. The sample comprised T cells isolated from PBMCs. The receptor source for this set is a human donor in good health. The conserved cysteine and the conserved F or W are not part of the CDR3 here. Each record gives: J gene, V gene, CDR3 protein.

>TRBJ1-1|TRBV4-2
ASSLDRDNTEAF
>TRBJ2-5|TRBV5-4
ASSKGLSGSETQY
>TRBJ1-2|TRBV6-5
ASSGQGRFSYT
>TRBJ2-7|TRBV29-1
SVIIAGRYEQY
>TRBJ2-2|TRBV19
ASSRRGNWFSELF
>TRBJ2-1|TRBV15
ATSNRLAGLGDEQF
>TRBJ2-2|TRBV5-4
ASSLLGGTGELF
>TRBJ2-3|TRBV10-1
ASTSGREVDTQY
>TRBJ1-2|TRBV9
ASSGGTEKNPNYGYT
>TRBJ1-6|TRBV5-6
ASSLISQGSSPLH
>TRBJ1-6|TRBV2
ASSGQLGQGSSYNSPLH
>TRBJ2-3|TRBV5-1
ASDRGGTDTQY
>TRBJ1-2|TRBV30
AWTLVRHGYT
>TRBJ1-2|TRBV28
ASRGRGLGNYGYT
>TRBJ1-5|TRBV4-1
ASSLGGDSNQPQH
>TRBJ2-3|TRBV14
ASSRLAGAGTDTQY
>TRBJ1-5|TRBV6-1
ASSEARGGHSNQPQH
>TRBJ2-3|TRBV9
ASSVDGGGATDTQY
>TRBJ2-1|TRBV29-1
SVVGRGPNEQF
>TRBJ1-2|TRBV10-3
AIRNRGANYGYT
>TRBJ2-2|TRBV9
ASSVQGTPGELF
>TRBJ1-2|TRBV19
ASMQGNYGYT
>TRBJ1-2|TRBV11-2
ASSPGGTEDYGYT
>TRBJ2-3|TRBV6-4
ASSDSALRDTQY
>TRBJ2-7|TRBV11-3
ASSPGLAATGDYEQY
>TRBJ2-5|TRBV7-9
ASSSGGMGWRGQETQY
>TRBJ2-3|TRBV10-3
AISEIISSGGAEADTQY
>TRBJ2-2|TRBV5-1
ASSTQKNTGELF
>TRBJ1-2|TRBV10-1
ASRIRTRGYT
>TRBJ2-6|TRBV13
ASTLSGANVLT
>TRBJ2-7|TRBV9
ASSPLGQAIGYEQY
>TRBJ2-7|TRBV7-7
ASSYGQAYEQY
>TRBJ2-1|TRBV7-9
ASSLGGASGYNEQF
>TRBJ1-3|TRBV10-1
ASSVGGTGNTIY
>TRBJ1-1|TRBV4-1
ASSHSLLNTEAF
>TRBJ2-7|TRBV28
ASSFRRELLYEQY
>TRBJ1-1|TRBV6-5
ASRASGGNTEAF
>TRBJ1-1|TRBV7-6
ASSRIPTGGMNTEAF
>TRBJ2-5|TRBV4-1
ASSQYQDRVMETQY
>TRBJ2-1|TRBV27
ASRNSDREYDEQF
>TRBJ2-1|TRBV18
ASSPQANNEQF
>TRBJ2-1|TRBV30
ACAGGSYNEQF
>TRBJ2-7|TRBV7-9
ASSFPGLAGEYEQY
>TRBJ2-3|TRBV9
ASSNRGTGTDTQY